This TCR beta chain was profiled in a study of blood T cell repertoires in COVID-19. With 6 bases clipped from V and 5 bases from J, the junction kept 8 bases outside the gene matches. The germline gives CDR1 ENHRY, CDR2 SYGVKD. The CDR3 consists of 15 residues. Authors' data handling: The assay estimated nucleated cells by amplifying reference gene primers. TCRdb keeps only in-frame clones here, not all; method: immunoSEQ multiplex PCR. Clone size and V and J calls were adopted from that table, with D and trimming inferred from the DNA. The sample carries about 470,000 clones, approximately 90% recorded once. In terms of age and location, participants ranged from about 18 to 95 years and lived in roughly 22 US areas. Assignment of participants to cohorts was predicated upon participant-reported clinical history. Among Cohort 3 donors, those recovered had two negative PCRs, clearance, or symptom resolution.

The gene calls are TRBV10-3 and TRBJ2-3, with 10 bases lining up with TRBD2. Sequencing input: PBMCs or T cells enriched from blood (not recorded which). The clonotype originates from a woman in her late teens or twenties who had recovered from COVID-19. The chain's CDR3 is CAIRGSGGAGDTQYF. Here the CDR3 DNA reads TGTGCCATCAGGGGGAGCGGGGGGGCGGGAGATACGCAGTATTTT.